A single T cell receptor (beta chain) is shown here with its context. Its antigen is undetermined. This same CDR3 is encoded by further DNA sequences in the sample. The data derive from a study of cytomegalovirus exposure and HLA in healthy donors. The study, taken as a whole, reports: In vitro experiments confirmed that a few CMV-associated chains were specific for CMV antigens. Using a false discovery rate of 0.05, a later analysis showed that 16,000 or so TCR beta sequences were associated with HLA alleles.

Germline V gene sequence: CDR1 MNHEY, CDR2 SMNVEV (reference sequence). V was shortened by 2 bases and J by 3 bases, with 7 bases between the two germline ends. CDR3 size: 13 residues. Both 60 Vbeta primers and 13 Jbeta primers went into the PCR. Sequencing used immunoSEQ multiplex PCR; TCRdb keeps in-frame clones, though not all of them. Altogether 120,000 to 150,000 clones are present, around 80% being singletons, with the ten largest covering 2.5% to 3.5%. Input material: PBMCs. The V gene is TRBV27, the J gene TRBJ1-1, with a tentative D call TRBD1 (5 bases). The sequence was obtained from a woman between 25 and 40 years old in good health and CMV-seronegative. The CDR3 DNA is TGTGCCAGCAGTTTAGGGGGGGACACTGAAGCTTTCTTT. Translated: CASSLGGDTEAFF.